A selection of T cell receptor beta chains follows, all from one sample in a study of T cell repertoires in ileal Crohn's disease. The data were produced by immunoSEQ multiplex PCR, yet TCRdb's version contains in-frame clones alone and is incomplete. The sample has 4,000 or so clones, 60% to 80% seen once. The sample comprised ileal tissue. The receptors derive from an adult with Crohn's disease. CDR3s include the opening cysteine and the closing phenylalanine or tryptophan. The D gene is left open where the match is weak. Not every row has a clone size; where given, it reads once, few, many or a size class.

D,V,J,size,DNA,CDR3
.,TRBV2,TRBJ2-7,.,TGTGCCAGCAGTGTCGGGGGGCACACCTACGAGCAGTACTTC,CASSVGGHTYEQYF
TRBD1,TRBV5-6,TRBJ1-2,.,TGTGCCAGCAGCTTAAGACAGGGATTATTTGGCTACACCTTC,CASSLRQGLFGYTF
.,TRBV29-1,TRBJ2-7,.,TGCAGCGCGACAGTGTCCTACGAGCAGTACTTC,CSATVSYEQYF
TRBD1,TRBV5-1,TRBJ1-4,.,TGCGCCAGCAGCCTACAGGGGGCCCCGACAACTAATGAAAAACTGTTTTTT,CASSLQGAPTTNEKLFF
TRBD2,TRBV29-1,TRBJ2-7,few,TGCAGCGTAGGACTAGCGGGGGGGCACTACGAGCAGTACTTC,CSVGLAGGHYEQYF
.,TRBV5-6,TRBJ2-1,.,TGTGCCAGCAGCACCGACGGGGGGCGTAGGTACAATGAGCAGTTCTTC,CASSTDGGRRYNEQFF
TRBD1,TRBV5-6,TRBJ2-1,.,TGTGCCAGCAGCTTTTCCGGGACAGGGTCCTACAATGAGCAGTTCTTC,CASSFSGTGSYNEQFF
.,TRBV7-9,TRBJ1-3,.,TGTGCCAGCAGCCTTGACAGGAGCTCTGGAAACACCATATATTTT,CASSLDRSSGNTIYF
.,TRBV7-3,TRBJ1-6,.,TGTGCCAGCAGCTTCTCCTCAGGCAATTCACCCCTCCACTTT,CASSFSSGNSPLHF
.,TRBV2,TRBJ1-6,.,TGTGCCAGCAGTGCCTCGGATAATTCACCCCTCCACTTT,CASSASDNSPLHF
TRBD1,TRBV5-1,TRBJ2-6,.,TGCGCCAGCAGCTCCGATAACAGGGGCACTGGGGCCAACGTCCTGACTTTC,CASSSDNRGTGANVLTF
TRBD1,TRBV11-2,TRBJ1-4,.,TGTGCCAGCAGCGAGGACAGGGCCCTAGAAAAACTGTTTTTT,CASSEDRALEKLFF
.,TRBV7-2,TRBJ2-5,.,TGTGCCAGCAGCTTAGATCGGGGGGCCCAAGAGACCCAGTACTTC,CASSLDRGAQETQYF
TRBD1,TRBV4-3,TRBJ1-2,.,TGCGCCAGCAGCCAAGAAGGTCCGAGACAGGGGTATGGCTACACCTTC,CASSQEGPRQGYGYTF
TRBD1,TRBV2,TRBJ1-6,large,TGTGCCGGACAGGGCTCCTATAATTCACCCCTCCACTTT,CAGQGSYNSPLHF
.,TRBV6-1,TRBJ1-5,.,TGTGCCAGCAGTGTAGGGGCGGTACAGCCCCAGCATTTT,CASSVGAVQPQHF
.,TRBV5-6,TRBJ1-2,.,TGTGCCAGCAGCTCAGACAGGACCTATGGCTACACCTTC,CASSSDRTYGYTF
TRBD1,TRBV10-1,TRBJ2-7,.,TGCGCCAGCAGCCCCCGGGACAGGGTTAGGGTCCACGAGCAGTACTTC,CASSPRDRVRVHEQYF
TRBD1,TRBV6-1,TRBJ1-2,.,TGTGCCAGCAGTGAATGCGGGACAGGGGGCAGCTATGGCTACACCTTC,CASSECGTGGSYGYTF
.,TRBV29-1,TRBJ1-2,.,TGCAGCTCTTGGGGGGGGCAGGGCTACACCTTC,CSSWGGQGYTF
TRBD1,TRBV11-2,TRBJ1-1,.,TGTGCCAGCAGCTTAGGTCCGACAGGGGCTACTAACACTGAAGCTTTCTTT,CASSLGPTGATNTEAFF
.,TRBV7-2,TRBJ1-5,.,TGTGCCAGCAGCGTAAGGGGTAATCAGCCCCAGCATTTT,CASSVRGNQPQHF